The sequence of this T cell receptor (beta chain) was determined in a study of regulatory T cells in long-lasting Graves disease. Looking at the study overall: Over 5 years of antithyroid drugs with positive TSH receptor antibodies was taken to mean persistent Graves' disease. General study points: Gene preferences differed: TRBV28, TRBJ1-2, TRBJ2-5 in persistent cases.

The CDR3 has 16 amino acids. V was pared by 4 bases and J by 4 bases, with 19 bases between. Germline lookup yields CDR1 MNHEY and CDR2 SVGAGI. On this clonotype itself: Its antigen is currently unknown. This may come from a read error, since a much larger clone is one base off.

Time point in this sample: persistent/refractory GD, antithyroid drugs over 5 years with positive TRAb. RNA from PBMCs was the source of the TCR library. In building TCR beta libraries, iRepertoire HTBI primers were used together with Arm-PCR of CDR3 regions. MiXCR, run by TCRdb on the multiplex PCR reads, gives a single entry per CDR3 protein. The data contain about 420,000 distinct CDR3 sequences, 23% of them singletons. The clonotype originates from a female donor with Graves disease. The input for sequencing was peripheral blood mononuclear cells (PBMCs), taken when the disease was refractory, from a patient treated with antithyroid drugs. The chain has TRBV6-5 and TRBJ1-1; D possibly corresponds to TRBD1 (6 bases). The DNA of the CDR3 is TGTGCCAGCAGTTTTTCGGCAGGGGCGATGAGCACTGAAGCTTTCTTT. Its translation: CASSFSAGAMSTEAFF.